Listed here are 7 T cell receptor beta chains from one sample, sequenced in a study of cytomegalovirus exposure and HLA in healthy donors. PCR employed 60 Vbeta and 13 Jbeta primers. Profiling relied on immunoSEQ multiplex PCR, and the TCRdb table lists in-frame clones only, not all of them. The sample shows approximately 190,000 clones, roughly 73% of them seen only once. The sample consisted of PBMCs. These receptors all stem from a woman aged 25-40 years in good health and CMV-seropositive.

In regard to this clone: The junction differs from germline at one of its ends, possibly a read error. The rearrangement links TRBV7-9 to TRBJ1-4; 7 nucleotides match TRBD1. CDR1 SEHNR and CDR2 FQNEAQ come from the germline V gene (reference sequence). The CDR3 sequence is 12 residues long. This chain's CDR3 is CSSSEQGEKLFF. CDR3 nucleotides: TGTTCCAGCAGCGAACAGGGGGAAAAACTGTTTTTT.

The sample holds a few counts of this clone. The CDR3 is CAWSISRVNEQFF. The CDR3 DNA follows: TGTGCCTGGAGTATTAGTCGGGTCAATGAGCAGTTCTTC. The J gene is TRBJ2-1, the V gene TRBV30; D remains ambiguous. There are 13 residues in the CDR3. CDR1 is GTSNPN and CDR2 is SVGIG in the germline V gene (reference sequence). Trimming cost V 2 bases and J 6 bases, with 11 bases left between them.

The genes are TRBV18 and TRBJ2-2, with no clear D. This CDR3 is 15 amino acids long. Deletions cut 2 bases from V and 6 bases from J, with 13 bases between. Germline-derived CDR1 and CDR2 are KGHSH and LQKENI. CDR3 sequence reads: CASSPFSRLPGELFF. The CDR3 nucleotides are TGTGCCAGCTCACCATTCTCGCGCCTCCCCGGGGAGCTGTTTTTT.

This clone was recorded a few times. The V and J genes are TRBV30 and TRBJ1-3; tentatively, D is TRBD1 (5 bases). Germline assignment: CDR1 GTSNPN and CDR2 SVGIG (reference sequence). V lost 7 bases and J 0 bases, leaving 10 bases between the germline ends. This CDR3 has 13 residues. The CDR3 sequence: CASDSRSGNTIYF. The CDR3 nucleotides are TGTGCCTCCGACAGTCGCTCTGGAAACACCATATATTTT.

This clone occurred a few times. J is TRBJ1-6 and V is TRBV28; 11 nucleotides line up with TRBD1. Germline lookup yields CDR1 MDHEN and CDR2 SYDVKM. J gave up 4 bases and V 4 bases, and 12 bases lay outside the gene matches. This CDR3 is built from 19 residues. CDR3 in DNA: TGTGCCAGCAGTTCAACGTCGGGACAGGGGGACATTTATAATTCACCCCTCCACTTT. Translating gives CASSSTSGQGDIYNSPLHF. Full variable domain (remainder filled in from reference TRBV28 and TRBJ1-6): DVKVTQSSRYLVKRTGEKVFLECVQDMDHENMFWYRQDPGLGLRLIYFSYDVKMKEKGDIPEGYSVSREKKERFSLILESASTNQTSMYLCASSSTSGQGDIYNSPLHFGNGTRLTVT.

The chain links TRBV30 to TRBJ2-1; 10 positions agree with TRBD2. Germline CDR1 is GTSNPN and CDR2 is SVGIG (reference sequence). The CDR3 runs 14 residues. Germline trimming cut 2 bases from V and 8 bases from J; bases unmatched to any gene: 6. CDR3 nucleotide sequence: TGTGCCTGGAGTCTAGGGACTAGCGCCGATGAGCAGTTCTTC. Amino acids: CAWSLGTSADEQFF.

This clone has more than one count but fewer than ten. The gene calls are TRBV7-9 and TRBJ2-7; no definite D call. Germline CDR1 SEHNR, CDR2 FQNEAQ (reference sequence). Trimming removed 1 base from V and 5 bases from J, with 9 bases in between. CDR3 size: 13 residues. Written as DNA, the CDR3 is TGTGCCAGCAGCTTAGGGCAGATGAACGAGCAGTACTTC. It codes for CASSLGQMNEQYF.